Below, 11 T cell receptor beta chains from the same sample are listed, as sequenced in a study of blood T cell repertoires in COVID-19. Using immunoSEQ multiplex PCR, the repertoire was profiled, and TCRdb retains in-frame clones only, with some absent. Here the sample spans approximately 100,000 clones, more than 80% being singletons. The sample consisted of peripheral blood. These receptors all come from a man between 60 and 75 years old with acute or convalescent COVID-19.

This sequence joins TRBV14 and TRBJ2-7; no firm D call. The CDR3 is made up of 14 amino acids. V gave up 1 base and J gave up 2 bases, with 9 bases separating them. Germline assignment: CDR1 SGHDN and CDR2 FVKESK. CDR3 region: CASSQVARTYEQYF. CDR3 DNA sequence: TGTGCCAGCAGCCAAGTCGCCAGGACCTACGAGCAGTACTTC.

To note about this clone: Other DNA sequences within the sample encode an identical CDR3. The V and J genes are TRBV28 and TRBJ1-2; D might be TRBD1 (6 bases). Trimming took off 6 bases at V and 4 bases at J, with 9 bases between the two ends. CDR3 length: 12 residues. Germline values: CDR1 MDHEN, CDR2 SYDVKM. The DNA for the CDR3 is TGTGCCAGCAGCCTCAGGGGCTATGGCTACACCTTC. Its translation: CASSLRGYGYTF.

The CDR3 protein is CASSQQGRNRVLTNEKLFF. The CDR3 bases are TGTGCCAGCAGCCAACAAGGGAGAAACAGGGTTCTAACTAATGAAAAACTGTTTTTT. The chain uses TRBV5-6 and TRBJ1-4; weak D call: TRBD1 (6 bases). Germline lookup yields CDR1 SGHDT and CDR2 YYEEEE. The V and J ends lost 4 bases and 1 base respectively, with 23 bases between them. There are 19 residues in the CDR3. Complete variable domain (other parts from reference TRBV5-6 and TRBJ1-4): DAGVTQSPTHLIKTRGQQVTLRCSPKSGHDTVSWYQQALGQGPQFIFQYYEEEERQRGNFPDRFSGHQFPNYSSELNVNALLLGDSALYLCASSQQGRNRVLTNEKLFFGSGTQLSVL.

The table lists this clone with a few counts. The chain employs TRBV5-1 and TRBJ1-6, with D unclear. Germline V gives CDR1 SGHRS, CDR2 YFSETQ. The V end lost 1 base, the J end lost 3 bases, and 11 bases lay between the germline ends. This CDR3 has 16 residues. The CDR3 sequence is CASSLLSGDYNSPLHF. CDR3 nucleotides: TGCGCCAGCAGCTTGTTGTCAGGCGACTATAATTCACCCCTCCACTTT.

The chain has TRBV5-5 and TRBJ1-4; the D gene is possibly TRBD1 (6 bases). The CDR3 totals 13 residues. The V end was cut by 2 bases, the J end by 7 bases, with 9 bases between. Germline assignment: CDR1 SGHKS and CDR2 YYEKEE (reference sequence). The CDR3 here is CASSFGTPEKLFF. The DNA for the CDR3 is TGTGCCAGCAGCTTCGGGACACCTGAAAAACTGTTTTTT.

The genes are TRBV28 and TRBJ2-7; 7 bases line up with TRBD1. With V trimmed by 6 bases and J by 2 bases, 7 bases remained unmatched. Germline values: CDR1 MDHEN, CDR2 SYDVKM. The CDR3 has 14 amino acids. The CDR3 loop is CASSLGGQTYEQYF. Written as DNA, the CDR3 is TGTGCCAGCAGCCTAGGGGGCCAGACCTACGAGCAGTACTTC.

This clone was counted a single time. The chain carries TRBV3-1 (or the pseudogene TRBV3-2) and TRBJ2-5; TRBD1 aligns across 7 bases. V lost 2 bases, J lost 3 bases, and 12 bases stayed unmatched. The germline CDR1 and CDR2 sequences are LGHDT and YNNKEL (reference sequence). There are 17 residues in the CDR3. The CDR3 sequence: CASSQLFSDRSKETQYF. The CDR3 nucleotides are TGTGCCAGCAGCCAACTTTTTTCGGACAGGAGTAAAGAGACCCAGTACTTC.

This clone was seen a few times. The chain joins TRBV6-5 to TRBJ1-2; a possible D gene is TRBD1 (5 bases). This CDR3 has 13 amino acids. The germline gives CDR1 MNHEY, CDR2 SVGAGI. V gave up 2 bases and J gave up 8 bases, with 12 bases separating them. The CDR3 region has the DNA TGTGCCAGCAGTTACCGTAGGGGAAGCGGCTACACCTTC. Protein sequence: CASSYRRGSGYTF.

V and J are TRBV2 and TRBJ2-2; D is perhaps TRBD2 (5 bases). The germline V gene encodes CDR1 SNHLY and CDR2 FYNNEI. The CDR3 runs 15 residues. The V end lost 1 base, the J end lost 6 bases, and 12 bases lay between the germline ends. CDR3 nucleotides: TGTGCCAGCAGTGAAGATGGCCGGGGTCCCGGGGAGCTGTTTTTT. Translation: CASSEDGRGPGELFF.

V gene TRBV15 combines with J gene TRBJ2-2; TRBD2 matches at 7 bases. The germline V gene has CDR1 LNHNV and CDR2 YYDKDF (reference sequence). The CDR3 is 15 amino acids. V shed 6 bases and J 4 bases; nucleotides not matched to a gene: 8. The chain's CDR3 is CATRMKREGTGELFF. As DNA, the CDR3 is TGTGCCACCAGAATGAAAAGGGAGGGCACCGGGGAGCTGTTTTTT. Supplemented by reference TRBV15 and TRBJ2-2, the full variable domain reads DAMVIQNPRYQVTQFGKPVTLSCSQTLNHNVMYWYQQKSSQAPKLLFHYYDKDFNNEADTPDNFQSRRPNTSFCFLDIRSPGLGDTAMYLCATRMKREGTGELFFGEGSRLTVL.

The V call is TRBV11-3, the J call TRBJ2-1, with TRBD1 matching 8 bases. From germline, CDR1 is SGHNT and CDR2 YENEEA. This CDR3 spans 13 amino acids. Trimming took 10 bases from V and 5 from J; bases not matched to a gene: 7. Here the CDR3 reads CAITQGENNEQFF. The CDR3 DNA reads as TGTGCCATAACACAGGGGGAGAACAATGAGCAGTTCTTC.